This note documents a single T cell receptor beta chain sequence. The junction does not match germline at one end; this may be a read error. These data belong to a study of blood T cell repertoires in COVID-19. As for the study in general: T cells, B-cell-depleted T cells, or PBMCs provided the cDNA or gDNA that served as material.

The Seattle site enrolled patients during active infection and followed them longitudinally. The method was immunoSEQ multiplex PCR; TCRdb's version includes in-frame clones alone and lacks a portion of them. The sample includes 350,000 to 400,000 clones, around 88% of them seen just once. This sequence originates from a woman aged 55-69 years with COVID-19, enrolled during active disease. Sequenced material: peripheral blood.

In DNA form, the CDR3 reads TGTGCCAGCAACTTAGAACAACAGCCCCAGCATTTT. It encodes CASNLEQQPQHF. The chain employs TRBV7-9 and TRBJ1-5; D ambiguous. The CDR3 is made up of 12 amino acids. CDR1 is SEHNR and CDR2 is FQNEAQ in the germline V gene (reference sequence).